The sequence of this T cell receptor (beta chain) was determined in a study of blood T cell repertoires in COVID-19 (dated by TCRdb to about 2020). Concerning the study at large: The collaborator samples originated in the United States, Italy and Spain and spanned the acute and convalescent phases of COVID-19. The prospective study material was composed of cDNA or gDNA derived from T cells, B-cell-depleted T cells, or PBMCs. The dataset comprised deeply sampled blood TCRbeta repertoires from subjects exposed to, actively infected with, or recovered from COVID-19. The repertoires were released in a freely available public database intended as a resource for research on the immune response to SARS-CoV-2. Samples came from the ongoing ImmuneRACE study (first 160 participants) plus 1,254 subjects from 6 global collaborators. A de-identified subject ID, COVID-19 status, age in years and sex were almost always included in the sample metadata. HLA class I and class II types, where available, came from metadata supplied by the sample provider rather than from assay-based typing.

CDR1 LGHDT and CDR2 YNNKEL are derived from the germline V gene (reference sequence). Including cysteine and phenylalanine, the CDR3 has 16 amino acids. Of the read, only the CDR3 DNA is kept; its 48 bases are in frame from base 1. V is clipped by 1 base and J by 0 bases, and the sequence between their germline boundaries is 10 bases long. TCRbeta CDR3 regions were amplified from genomic DNA by means of the immunoSEQ Assay, a bias-controlled multiplex PCR. On the study's bioinformatics: Within the assay, amplification of reference gene primers was used to estimate how many nucleated cells each sample contained. To quantify the absolute abundance of each unique TCRbeta CDR3 rearrangement, sequence reads were collapsed and filtered. Productive Simpson clonality was computed per sample as the square root of Simpson's diversity index over productive rearrangements. The clones in this table, taken by TCRdb from immuneACCESS, are in-frame only. Not every clone is retained; where verified, under half of the shortfall comes from an unresolved V gene, and the cause of the rest is unknown. That table is the source of V, J and clone size, and D and trimming were worked out from the DNA. Here the sample has more than 75,000 clones; approximately 90% occur a single time. The ten largest clones capture around 5% of the sample.

Study-wide conclusions, independent of this receptor: How much clinical and demographic metadata was included differed by source and by participant, and the metadata was provided uncurated.

A note on this clone: Its antigen specificity is not known. Per-base quality was not reported, and no clone a single base away is much larger than it.

Collaborating institutions collected whole blood in K2EDTA tubes following their own protocols. For TCRbeta analysis, collaborators shipped samples in one of three forms: frozen whole blood, isolated PBMCs, or DNA extracted from either of those sample types. This TCR was sampled from a woman of 80 years or more with active COVID-19. Sequencing was performed on peripheral blood. The chain is encoded by TRBV3-1 (or the pseudogene TRBV3-2) joined to TRBJ2-1; 6 matching bases give a weak D call of TRBD2. The CDR3 protein sequence reads: CASSQGRGGSYNEQFF. The nucleotides are TGTGCCAGCAGCCAAGGGAGGGGCGGCTCCTACAATGAGCAGTTCTTC.